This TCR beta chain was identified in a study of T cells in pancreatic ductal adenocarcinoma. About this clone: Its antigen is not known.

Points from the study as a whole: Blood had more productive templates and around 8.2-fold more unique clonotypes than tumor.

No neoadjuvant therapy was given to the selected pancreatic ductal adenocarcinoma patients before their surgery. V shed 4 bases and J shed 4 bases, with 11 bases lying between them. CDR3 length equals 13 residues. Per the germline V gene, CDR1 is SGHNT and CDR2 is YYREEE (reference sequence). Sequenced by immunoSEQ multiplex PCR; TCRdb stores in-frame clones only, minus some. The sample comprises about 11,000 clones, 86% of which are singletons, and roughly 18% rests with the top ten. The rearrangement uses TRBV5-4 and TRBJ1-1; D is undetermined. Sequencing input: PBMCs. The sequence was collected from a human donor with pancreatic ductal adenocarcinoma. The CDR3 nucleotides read TGTGCCAGCAGCCTCGGCGGGGTCACTGAAGCTTTCTTT. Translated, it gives CASSLGGVTEAFF.